This is a list of T cell receptor beta chains from one sample in a study of blood T cell repertoires in COVID-19. The table came from immunoSEQ multiplex PCR; TCRdb's copy has only in-frame clones and leaves some out. Counted here are about 350,000 clones, 80% to 90% occurring once; the ten biggest clones make up 5.3%. Source material: PBMCs or T cells enriched from blood (not recorded which). The origin of the receptors is a woman aged 25-40 years who had recovered from COVID-19. Both conserved end residues are part of each CDR3. A clone size is listed for some rows: how often the clone was seen (once, few, many), or a class if it is expanded.

>TRBJ2-7|.|TRBV28
CASWAGSTIQQYF
>TRBJ1-6|.|TRBV12-3/TRBV12-4
CASLSGDSPLHF
>TRBJ2-5|.|TRBV7-2
CASSLGLSKETQYF
>TRBJ2-7|.|TRBV7-2
CASSLTSQGSRSYEQYF
>TRBJ1-2|.|TRBV6-5
CASSYREGGYTF
>TRBJ2-5|once|TRBV5-1
CASSLDRNTGDQYF
>TRBJ1-4|.|TRBV18
CASSLQGAENEKLFF
>TRBJ2-3|.|TRBV5-4
CASSLGTLEGTQYF
>TRBJ2-3|once|TRBV20-1
CSASTRGAVVGTDTQYF
>TRBJ1-2|once|TRBV4-1
CASSRGQGEDYGYTF
>TRBJ1-1|.|TRBV24-1
CATSASPDRGMNTEAFF
>TRBJ2-1|.|TRBV5-1
CASSLDPTSGQFF
>TRBJ1-2|.|TRBV19
CASSISGENYGYTF
>TRBJ1-2|.|TRBV9
CASSVGDRGLGGYTF
>TRBJ1-1|.|TRBV2
CASSEISTPRQEVNTEAFF
>TRBJ2-7|once|TRBV6-5
CASSREAFYEQYF
>TRBJ2-3|.|TRBV7-9
CASSLDQAPDTQYF